This T cell receptor (beta chain) was found in a study of CXCR3-negative and CXCR3-positive naive CD8 T cells. Overall study findings and caveats: In both naive subsets diversity was comparably high, whereas memory CD8+ cells showed much lower diversity. Hydrophobicity of TRB CDR3s was greater in CXCR3-positive naive cells than in CXCR3-negative naive cells.

The libraries of TRB cDNA were constructed through 5' RACE using UMI labels. TCRdb reprocessed the 5' RACE reads and keeps a single row for each CDR3 protein, giving no DNA. The listing contains about 90,000 distinct CDR3 sequences. Every CD8+ subset sample held about 280,000 flow-sorted cells, done in triplicate. CD45RO-CCR7+CD27+CD95- characterized naive CD8+ T cells. About this clonotype itself: The antigen is undetermined.

Material for sequencing was naive CXCR3- CD8+ T cells from blood. Subset indicated: CD45RO-CCR7+CD27+CD95- naive CD8+ T cells lacking CXCR3 (TNR3-). The TCR originated in a human donor in good health. Some clones in this sample may be carry-over from other donors' samples.

Here the CDR3 reads CSAILGDFFYEQYF. The J gene is TRBJ2-7, the V gene TRBV20-1; the D call from TCRdb, TRBD2, cannot be confirmed without DNA. Per the germline V gene, CDR1 is DFQATT and CDR2 is SNEGSKA (reference sequence). The CDR3 is 14 amino acids.